This T cell receptor beta chain emerged from a study of CD8+CD57+ T cells in acquired aplastic anemia. Notes on the study in general: Common to patients and controls were twenty-nine CD8+ CDR3 sequences.

Profiles of TCR beta VDJ and CDR3 were generated from a genomic DNA template. TCRdb re-called the reads through MiXCR, storing one row per CDR3 protein. The sample shows 450,000 to 550,000 distinct CDR3 sequences, more than 25% of them seen only once. Only patients with CD8+CD57+ cell expansion on flow cytometry were chosen for sequencing. As concerns this clonotype: The antigen is undetermined.

This CDR3 contains 15 residues. Trimming took off 0 bases at V and 2 bases at J, with 11 bases between the two ends. The V gene's germline CDR1 is GTSNPN and CDR2 SVGIG (reference sequence). Sample: sorted CD4+, CD8+, or CD8+CD57+ T cells (not recorded which) from PBMCs. This chain connects TRBV30 to TRBJ1-5; D unclear. The clonotype originates from a human donor with aplastic anemia. Here the CDR3 reads CAWSVSGRRNQPQHF. DNA for the CDR3: TGTGCCTGGAGTGTATCGGGCCGGCGCAATCAGCCCCAGCATTTT.